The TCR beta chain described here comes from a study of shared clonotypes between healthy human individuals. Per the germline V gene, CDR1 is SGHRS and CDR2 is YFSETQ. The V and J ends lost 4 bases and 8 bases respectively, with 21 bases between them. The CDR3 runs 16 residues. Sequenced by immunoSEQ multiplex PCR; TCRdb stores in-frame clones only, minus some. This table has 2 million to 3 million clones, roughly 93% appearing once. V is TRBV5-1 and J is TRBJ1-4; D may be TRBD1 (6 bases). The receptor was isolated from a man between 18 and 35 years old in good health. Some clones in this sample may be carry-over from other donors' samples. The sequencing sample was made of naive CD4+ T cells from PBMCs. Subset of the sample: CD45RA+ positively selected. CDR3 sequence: CASSTNSGAPEEKLFF. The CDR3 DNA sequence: TGCGCCAGCAGCACCAATTCGGGGGCTCCTGAAGAAAAACTGTTTTTT. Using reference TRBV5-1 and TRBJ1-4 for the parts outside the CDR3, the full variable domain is KAGVTQTPRYLIKTRGQQVTLSCSPISGHRSVSWYQQTPGQGLQFLFEYFSETQRNKGNFPGRFSGRQFSNSRSEMNVSTLELGDSALYLCASSTNSGAPEEKLFFGSGTQLSVL.